These 7 T cell receptor delta chains originate from one sample sequenced in a study of γδ T cells in repeated Plasmodium falciparum infection. Vgamma9/Vdelta2+ and Vdelta2-negative gammadelta T cells were flow-sorted from PBMC for bulk sequencing. TCRdb re-called the multiplex PCR reads through CATT. The table records some 100,000 delta-chain clones, roughly 1.4% of them present only once. The sequencing sample was made of gamma-delta T cells from blood. The source of these receptors is a pool of human donors (malaria-infected and uninfected, not separated).

To note about this clone: A far larger clone is just one base off, so this is likely a read error. The identical CDR3 is also encoded by other nucleotide sequences in the sample. No J gene was called, and the V gene is TRDV1; whether TRDD3, the table's D call, matches the DNA was not checked. Germline V gene sequence: CDR1 TSWWSYY, CDR2 QGS. The CDR3 has 21 residues. The CDR3 protein is CALGEHVRRPVTGGYVDKLIF. The CDR3 nucleotides read TGTGCTCTTGGGGAACACGTCAGGAGGCCCGTTACTGGGGGATACGTCGATAAGCTCATCTTT.

This clone is medium-sized. This sample includes further DNA sequences coding for the same CDR3. The chain combines TRDV1 with TRDJ1, with TRDD3 identical over 9 bases. The germline V gene encodes CDR1 TSWWSYY and CDR2 QGS. Trimming cost V 5 bases and J 0 bases; bases outside gene matches: 25. This CDR3 comprises 22 residues. The CDR3 coding sequence is TGTGCTCTTGGGCCCCTGGAATTCCTTCGATCTATACTGGGGGACTACACCGATAAACTCATCTTT. This translates into CALGPLEFLRSILGDYTDKLIF.

There are many counts of this clone. The CDR3: CALGELPVRDPPYTDKLIF. The CDR3 DNA sequence: TGTGCTCTTGGGGAGCTTCCCGTGCGGGATCCTCCTTACACCGATAAACTCATCTTT. The V call is TRDV1, the J call TRDJ1; D possibly uses TRDD2 or TRDD3 (5 bases each). Per germline, CDR1 TSWWSYY and CDR2 QGS. Trimming left V 3 bases short and J 0 bases short, with 23 bases between. This CDR3 region has 19 residues.

This sequence joins TRDV1 and TRDJ1; the match to TRDD3 covers 10 bases. TCRdb lists no J gene, so it was determined here by aligning the DNA to germline. The germline CDR1 and CDR2 sequences are TSWWSYY and QGS. V lost 4 bases to trimming and J lost 0 bases; unmatched junction nucleotides: 20. This CDR3 comprises 21 residues. DNA of the CDR3: TGTGCTCTTGGGGGGCCCTACGCCCAACTGGGGGATCCGGGTTACACCGATAAACTCATCTTT. Translated: CALGGPYAQLGDPGYTDKLIF.

As regards this clone: Translating this DNA gives a protein that differs at residue 4 from the TCRdb one, which belongs to a much larger clone; a read error is likely, and the protein shown is this translation. J is TRDJ1 and V is TRDV2, with 10 bases aligning to TRDD3. TCRdb does not report a J gene; here it was assigned by matching the DNA to germline references. CDR3 size: 15 residues. Germline V gene lookup returns CDR1 GEAIGNYY and CDR2 EKD. V was clipped by 5 bases and J by 3 bases; unmatched bases: 8. CDR3 sequence reads: CACGKLGDNADKLIF. CDR3 coding DNA: TGTGCCTGTGGGAAGCTGGGGGATAATGCCGATAAACTCATCTTT.

This clone was detected a few times. A far larger clone is just one base off, so this is likely a read error. This CDR3 is also generated by other DNA sequences in the sample. This chain uses TRDV1 with TRDJ1; D is perhaps TRDD3 (6 bases). The CDR3 length is 15 residues. Germline assignment: CDR1 TSWWSYY and CDR2 QGS. The CDR3 is CALGELGINTDKLIF. The CDR3 DNA follows: TGCGCTCTTGGGGAACTAGGGATAAACACCGATAAACTCATCTTT.

The table lists this clone with a count of one. This chain links TRDV1 with TRDJ1; 7 positions agree with TRDD3. Since TCRdb gives no J gene, matching the DNA to germline was used here to assign it. The CDR3 runs to 21 residues. V shed 2 bases, J shed 0 bases, and the junction held 21 bases outside the gene matches. Germline CDR1 and CDR2: TSWWSYY and QGS. The CDR3 region is CALGEVQPILRWIRDTDKLIF. CDR3 DNA sequence: TGTGCTCTTGGGGAAGTTCAGCCGATCCTCAGGTGGATACGCGACACCGATAAACTCATCTTT.